This T cell receptor beta chain emerged from a study of blood T cell repertoires in COVID-19. Whole-study context: Collection of acute and convalescent COVID-19 samples took place in the United States, Italy and Spain.

This CDR3 has 13 amino acids. V was cut by 5 bases and J by 3 bases, with 11 bases left in between. Germline V gene lookup returns CDR1 MNHEY and CDR2 SMNVEV (reference sequence). Assay: immunoSEQ multiplex PCR; the TCRdb copy retains only in-frame clones and omits some. This sample yields about 330,000 clones, of which roughly 90% are seen a single time; 15% to 20% belongs to the top ten. In terms of age and location, participants ranged from roughly 18 to 90 years and lived in under 30 US areas. The genes are TRBV27 and TRBJ2-7; TRBD1 is a possible D gene (6 bases). The sample comprised PBMCs or T cells enriched from blood (not recorded which). This receptor was taken from a woman aged 30 to 39 who had recovered from COVID-19. DNA of the CDR3: TGTGCCAGCAGTCCCCGACAGGACTACGAGCAGTACTTC. Its translation is CASSPRQDYEQYF.